The clone carrying this T cell receptor beta chain has a single count. The data are from a study of cytomegalovirus exposure and HLA in healthy donors. It was with 60 Vbeta and 13 Jbeta primers that the PCR ran. Authors' data handling: An analysis that came later counted 60 million to 80 million unique TCR beta chains, approximately 10 million shared. Sequencing used immunoSEQ multiplex PCR; TCRdb keeps in-frame clones, though not all of them. V and J calls and clone size are copied from that table; D and trimming were computed from the DNA. The sample comprises under 140,000 clones, approximately 82% of which are singletons, and about an eighth rests with the top ten. In germline, CDR1 is MNHEY, CDR2 SMNVEV (reference sequence). The V gene lost 1 base and the J gene lost 4 bases, with 10 bases spanning the gap. CDR3 length: 14 amino acids.

The chain links TRBV27 to TRBJ1-2, with D unclear. Sequences were obtained from PBMCs. The sequence was obtained from a man aged 25 to 45 in good health and CMV-seropositive. The CDR3 DNA follows: TGTGCCAGCAGTTTATGGGCGGGGAGCTATGGCTACACCTTC. This codes for CASSLWAGSYGYTF.